The entry below gives a single T cell receptor beta chain sequence along with its context. The data belong to a study of blood T cell repertoires in COVID-19. Whole-study context: T cells, B-cell-depleted T cells, or PBMCs provided the cDNA or gDNA that served as material.

This table comes from immunoSEQ multiplex PCR, and its TCRdb copy is limited to in-frame clones, with some not included. The top ten clones hold roughly a sixth of a sample with about 230,000 clones, 85% to 90% of them seen once. Residents of about two dozen US areas, aged about 18 to 89 years, made up the participants. Cohort allocation depended upon clinical history that participants reported. Donors of Cohort 3 who recovered were those that had two negative PCRs, clearance, or symptom resolution. The V gene end was trimmed by 3 bases and the J gene end by 5 bases; junction bases not matched to a gene: 3. CDR1 LGHDT and CDR2 YNNKEL come from the germline V gene (reference sequence). The CDR3 loop spans 13 amino acids.

This receptor was obtained from a man younger than 30 who had recovered from COVID-19. J is TRBJ1-1 and V is TRBV3-1 (or the pseudogene TRBV3-2); 7 nucleotides match TRBD1. Sequenced sample: PBMCs or T cells enriched from blood (not recorded which). CDR3 nucleotides: TGTGCCAGCAGCCAGTCAGGGGGTACTGAAGCTTTCTTT. Translated, it gives CASSQSGGTEAFF.